These 30 T cell receptor beta chains were sequenced from one sample in a study of early T cells in non-severe SARS-CoV-2 infection. MiXCR, applied by TCRdb to the 5' RACE reads, yields one record per CDR3 protein. The data contain 25,000 to 35,000 distinct CDR3 sequences, less than 6.5% of them singletons. The sequencing input was whole blood. Source of these receptors: an adult who was a healthcare worker with PCR-confirmed SARS-CoV-2 infection or an uninfected control (not recorded which).

This clonotype was observed at least ten times. The genes are TRBV11-3 and TRBJ2-7; possible D gene TRBD2, 5 bases. The CDR3 totals 14 residues. V was pared by 8 bases and J by 2 bases, with 16 bases between. Germline V CDR1 and CDR2: SGHNT, YENEEA. The CDR3 DNA reads TGTGCCAGCGGAGAGCGGCGGAACCCCTACGAGCAGTACTTC. Residues: CASGERRNPYEQYF.

This clonotype showed up just a few times. The genes are TRBV7-9 and TRBJ2-2; a weak D match, TRBD1 (5 bases). The germline CDR1 and CDR2 sequences are SEHNR and FQNEAQ (reference sequence). V was trimmed by 5 bases and J by 2 bases, leaving 9 bases between them. The CDR3 extends over 14 amino acids. The chain's CDR3 is CASSVDSNTGELFF. The CDR3 DNA sequence: TGTGCCAGCAGCGTCGACAGTAACACCGGGGAGCTGTTTTTT.

A few counts support this clonotype. V is TRBV15 and J is TRBJ2-6, with D maybe TRBD1 (6 bases). Germline V CDR1 and CDR2: LNHNV, YYDKDF (reference sequence). Trimming cost V 0 bases and J 2 bases, with 11 bases left between them. This CDR3 spans 17 amino acids. CDR3 in amino acids: CATSRDLDRAGANVLTF. The CDR3 DNA reads as TGTGCCACCAGCAGAGATTTGGACAGAGCTGGGGCCAACGTCCTGACTTTC. The complete variable domain, with remaining parts taken from reference TRBV15 and TRBJ2-6, reads DAMVIQNPRYQVTQFGKPVTLSCSQTLNHNVMYWYQQKSSQAPKLLFHYYDKDFNNEADTPDNFQSRRPNTSFCFLDIRSPGLGDTAMYLCATSRDLDRAGANVLTFGAGSRLTVL.

Within the sample, this clonotype is medium-sized (0.01 to 0.1%). This chain connects TRBV29-1 to TRBJ2-7; the match to TRBD2 covers 9 bases. CDR1 is SQVTM, CDR2 ANQGSEA, per germline. The CDR3 runs 12 residues. J gave up 5 bases and V 7 bases, and 6 bases lay outside the gene matches. The CDR3 DNA sequence: TGCAGCGCGGGACTAGCTAGCGACGAGCAGTACTTC. Translating gives CSAGLASDEQYF.

This clonotype was counted between two and nine times. J is TRBJ2-3 and V is TRBV4-1; 10 bases agree with TRBD1. V shed 0 bases and J 5 bases; nucleotides not matched to a gene: 8. The CDR3 sequence is 17 residues long. From germline, CDR1 is MGHRA and CDR2 YSYEKL. CDR3 coding DNA: TGCGCCAGCAGCCAAGATACCGGGACAGGGGCCCGAGATACGCAGTATTTT. Protein sequence: CASSQDTGTGARDTQYF.

In its sample, this clonotype was seen many times. The chain combines TRBV11-2 with TRBJ2-3; D unresolved. The germline V and J ends were trimmed by 1 base and 3 bases, with 8 bases remaining between them. The length of the CDR3 is 14 residues. Germline-derived CDR1 and CDR2 are SGHAT and FQNNGV. CDR3 coding DNA: TGTGCCAGCAGCTTAGCTGGGGTTACAGATACGCAGTATTTT. It yields the protein CASSLAGVTDTQYF.

This chain joins TRBV28 and TRBJ1-6, with 8 positions matching TRBD1. The CDR3 loop spans 14 amino acids. V gave up 4 bases and J gave up 9 bases; unmatched junction bases: 5. The V gene's germline CDR1 is MDHEN and CDR2 SYDVKM. This CDR3 is CASSSGQGSSPLHF. The CDR3 DNA reads TGTGCCAGCAGTTCTGGACAGGGAAGTTCACCCCTCCACTTT.

The chain links TRBV20-1 to TRBJ1-1; D gene unclear. This CDR3 is built from 12 residues. CDR1 and CDR2 (germline): DFQATT, SNEGSKA (reference sequence). With 5 bases removed from V and 1 base from J, the gap between germline ends came to 8 bases. CDR3: CSAWTANTEAFF. The CDR3 DNA reads TGCAGTGCTTGGACTGCGAACACTGAAGCTTTCTTT.

In this sample, this clonotype turned up a few times. The V gene is TRBV12-3 or TRBV12-4, the J gene TRBJ2-2; 12 nucleotides line up with TRBD2. CDR3 size: 17 residues. Germline trimming cut 4 bases from V and 4 bases from J; bases unmatched to any gene: 7. The CDR3 reads CASSSIQLAGGTGELFF. CDR3 in DNA: TGTGCCAGCAGTTCCATCCAACTAGCGGGAGGCACCGGGGAGCTGTTTTTT.

The rearrangement joins TRBV14 to TRBJ2-4, with D tentatively TRBD2 (5 bases). V was clipped by 6 bases and J by 2 bases, with 17 bases between them. Germline CDR1 reads SGHDN; CDR2 reads FVKESK. This CDR3 contains 16 residues. The CDR3 sequence: CASSPDYKHPKNIQYF. CDR3 bases: TGTGCCAGCAGTCCCGACTACAAACACCCCAAAAACATTCAGTACTTC.

This clonotype occurred a few times. The V call is TRBV5-6, the J call TRBJ1-1; 9 nucleotides agree with TRBD1. J was trimmed by 10 bases and V by 2 bases; bases with no gene match: 6. The germline gives CDR1 SGHDT, CDR2 YYEEEE. The CDR3 has 13 residues. The CDR3 DNA reads TGTGCCAGCAGCTTCCGGGACAGGGAGTTAGCTTTCTTT. It codes for CASSFRDRELAFF.

The genes are TRBV27 and TRBJ2-1, with 7 bases aligning to TRBD2. This CDR3 spans 18 amino acids. The trim removed 2 bases at V and 3 bases at J, leaving 13 bases unmatched. CDR1 is MNHEY and CDR2 is SMNVEV in the germline V gene (reference sequence). The CDR3 loop reads CASSLGASGNPHYNEQFF. The DNA of the CDR3 is TGTGCCAGCAGTTTAGGGGCTAGCGGAAACCCTCACTACAATGAGCAGTTCTTC.

The CDR3 nucleotides read TGCAGCGTTGAGGGGGGGGCCCGAAAAAACATTCAGTACTTC. This translates into CSVEGGARKNIQYF. The chain joins TRBV29-1 to TRBJ2-4; D perhaps matches TRBD2 (7 bases). Germline V gene data show CDR1 as SQVTM and CDR2 as ANQGSEA. The CDR3 loop spans 14 amino acids. Deletions cut 3 bases from V and 4 bases from J, with 13 bases between.

Judged by abundance, this clonotype is medium-sized. The chain has TRBV19 and TRBJ2-1, with TRBD2 matching 10 bases. Germline values: CDR1 LNHDA, CDR2 SQIVND (reference sequence). V was pared by 3 bases and J by 0 bases, with 5 bases of the junction left unmatched. The CDR3 is 17 residues long. CDR3: CASSIRSSGSSYNEQFF. As DNA, the CDR3 is TGTGCCAGTAGTATCAGGTCTAGCGGGAGCTCCTACAATGAGCAGTTCTTC.

This clonotype was counted many times. V and J are TRBV12-3 or TRBV12-4 and TRBJ1-1; 7 bases fit TRBD1. The V gene end was trimmed by 6 bases and the J gene end by 4 bases; junction bases not matched to a gene: 5. The CDR3 spans 13 residues. In DNA form, the CDR3 reads TGTGCCAGCAGGTCGGCAGGGGGCACTGAAGCTTTCTTT. This gives the protein CASRSAGGTEAFF.

This clonotype was seen ten or more times. J is TRBJ2-4 and V is TRBV12-3 or TRBV12-4; TRBD2 might be the D (5 bases). The V end was cut by 5 bases, the J end by 1 base, with 12 bases between. The CDR3 sequence is 15 residues long. The CDR3 protein is CASSPPGVAKNIQYF. CDR3 coding DNA: TGTGCCAGCAGTCCCCCCGGGGTGGCCAAAAACATTCAGTACTTC.

This clonotype has at least ten counts. The chain recombines TRBV7-2 with TRBJ2-1; D is unresolved. V gave up 3 bases and J gave up 8 bases, with 11 bases separating them. The CDR3 consists of 13 residues. Germline-derived CDR1 and CDR2 are SGHTA and FQGNSA. The CDR3 is CASSLANGYEQFF. The DNA for the CDR3 is TGTGCCAGCAGCTTGGCGAACGGTTATGAGCAGTTCTTC.

This clonotype was counted at least ten times. The J gene is TRBJ2-7, the V gene TRBV7-2, with TRBD2 identical over 12 bases. Trimming cost V 5 bases and J 3 bases; bases outside gene matches: 2. This CDR3 is 14 amino acids long. Germline-derived CDR1 and CDR2 are SGHTA and FQGNSA. The CDR3 is CASSRTSGVYEQYF. CDR3 bases: TGTGCCAGCAGCCGGACTAGCGGGGTCTACGAGCAGTACTTC.

The V call is TRBV20-1, the J call TRBJ2-5, with 11 nucleotides matching TRBD2. V was clipped by 5 bases and J by 4 bases; unmatched bases: 9. This CDR3 spans 15 amino acids. Per germline, CDR1 DFQATT and CDR2 SNEGSKA (reference sequence). DNA of the CDR3: TGCAGTGCTGGAAAGACTAGCGGGGAAAGAGAGACCCAGTACTTC. It is translated as CSAGKTSGERETQYF.

This clonotype ranks as medium-sized. The chain recombines TRBV7-9 with TRBJ1-2; possibly TRBD1 for D (5 bases). The CDR3 sequence is 13 residues long. The V gene's germline CDR1 is SEHNR and CDR2 FQNEAQ (reference sequence). V gave up 8 bases and J gave up 4 bases, with 14 bases separating them. CDR3 nucleotides: TGTGCCAGCCGGGACGGTCTCTTCTATGGCTACACCTTC. As protein: CASRDGLFYGYTF. Filled out from reference TRBV7-9 and TRBJ1-2, the complete variable domain reads DTGVSQNPRHKITKRGQNVTFRCDPISEHNRLYWYRQTLGQGPEFLTYFQNEAQLEKSRLLSDRFSAERPKGSFSTLEIQRTEQGDSAMYLCASRDGLFYGYTFGSGTRLTVV.

This clonotype was picked up many times. This sequence joins TRBV5-1 and TRBJ2-1; 7 nucleotides match TRBD1. The length of the CDR3 is 17 residues. Germline V gene lookup returns CDR1 SGHRS and CDR2 YFSETQ. V was pared by 4 bases and J by 7 bases, with 17 bases of the junction left unmatched. The CDR3 loop reads CASSPGSAGGIWNEQFF. In nucleotides, the CDR3 is TGCGCCAGCAGCCCCGGGTCTGCAGGGGGAATTTGGAATGAGCAGTTCTTC.

CDR3 DNA: TGCAGTGCTATCGGCGGAAGCTCCTACGAGCAGTACTTC. It is translated as CSAIGGSSYEQYF. The J gene is TRBJ2-7, the V gene TRBV20-1; D gene unclear. CDR3 length: 13 amino acids. V dropped 4 bases and J dropped 0 bases, with 10 bases sitting between them. Germline CDR1 and CDR2: DFQATT and SNEGSKA (reference sequence).

This clonotype was counted only a few times. This chain links TRBV11-2 with TRBJ2-4; no definite D call. V was clipped by 0 bases and J by 3 bases, with 15 bases between them. Germline V gene data show CDR1 as SGHAT and CDR2 as FQNNGV. The CDR3 spans 17 residues. CDR3: CASSLDLYSVGKNIQYF. CDR3 in DNA: TGTGCCAGCAGCTTAGATCTGTACAGCGTCGGCAAAAACATTCAGTACTTC.

This clonotype has a handful of counts. The rearrangement uses TRBV20-1 and TRBJ2-1; D tentatively fits TRBD1 or TRBD2 (5 bases each). The CDR3 sequence is 13 residues long. The V gene's germline CDR1 is DFQATT and CDR2 SNEGSKA (reference sequence). V lost 1 base to trimming and J lost 2 bases, with 6 bases between them. CDR3 protein: CSARGGAYNEQFF. The CDR3 bases are TGCAGTGCTAGAGGAGGGGCCTACAATGAGCAGTTCTTC.

This clonotype has at least ten counts. The chain carries TRBV7-6 and TRBJ2-2, with 10 bases identical to TRBD2. The length of the CDR3 is 18 residues. V shed 2 bases and J 5 bases; nucleotides not matched to a gene: 11. The V gene's germline CDR1 is SGHVS and CDR2 FNYEAQ. The CDR3 sequence: CASSLNFRLAGETGELFF. The CDR3 bases are TGTGCCAGCAGCTTAAATTTCCGGCTAGCGGGAGAAACCGGGGAGCTGTTTTTT.

This clonotype was counted between two and nine times. The chain recombines TRBV18 with TRBJ1-4; D unresolved. This CDR3 has 16 residues. Germline V gene sequence: CDR1 KGHSH, CDR2 LQKENI. V was shortened by 4 bases and J by 8 bases, with 20 bases between the two germline ends. CDR3 in DNA: TGTGCCAGCTCACTTCTGGATGGATCTATGGGGGAAAAACTGTTTTTT. Its protein product is CASSLLDGSMGEKLFF. Using reference TRBV18 and TRBJ1-4 for the parts outside the CDR3, the full variable domain is NAGVMQNPRHLVRRRGQEARLRCSPMKGHSHVYWYRQLPEEGLKFMVYLQKENIIDESGMPKERFSAEFPKEGPSILRIQQVVRGDSAAYFCASSLLDGSMGEKLFFGSGTQLSVL.

This clonotype was recorded many times. The chain has TRBV7-3 and TRBJ2-1; D is undetermined. The CDR3 runs 15 residues. The germline CDR1 and CDR2 sequences are SGHTA and FQGTGA. Trimming cost V 0 bases and J 7 bases, with 13 bases left between them. The CDR3 reads CASSLTASPRNEQFF. The CDR3 region has the DNA TGTGCCAGCAGCTTAACTGCGTCCCCCCGTAATGAGCAGTTCTTC.

In its sample, this clonotype was seen many times. This chain links TRBV12-3 or TRBV12-4 with TRBJ2-2; no reliable D call. V dropped 5 bases and J dropped 4 bases, with 5 bases sitting between them. This CDR3 is 12 amino acids long. The CDR3 region has the DNA TGTGCCAGCAGTGTAGGCACCGGGGAGCTGTTTTTT. Protein sequence: CASSVGTGELFF.

This clonotype was counted at least ten times. V usage is TRBV5-4 and J usage is TRBJ2-3, with TRBD2 matching over 13 bases. CDR1 and CDR2 from the germline V gene are SGHNT and YYREEE (reference sequence). The CDR3 contains 16 residues. V gave up 3 bases and J gave up 4 bases; unmatched junction bases: 5. The CDR3: CASSSGLAGEADTQYF. The DNA of the CDR3 is TGTGCCAGCAGCTCAGGACTAGCGGGAGAGGCAGATACGCAGTATTTT.

V usage is TRBV12-3 or TRBV12-4 and J usage is TRBJ2-7; D is possibly TRBD1 (6 bases). V was shortened by 2 bases and J by 6 bases, with 14 bases between the two germline ends. The CDR3 has 14 amino acids. CDR3 protein: CASSLHQGIGEQYF. Here the CDR3 DNA reads TGTGCCAGCAGTTTACATCAGGGGATAGGCGAGCAGTACTTC.